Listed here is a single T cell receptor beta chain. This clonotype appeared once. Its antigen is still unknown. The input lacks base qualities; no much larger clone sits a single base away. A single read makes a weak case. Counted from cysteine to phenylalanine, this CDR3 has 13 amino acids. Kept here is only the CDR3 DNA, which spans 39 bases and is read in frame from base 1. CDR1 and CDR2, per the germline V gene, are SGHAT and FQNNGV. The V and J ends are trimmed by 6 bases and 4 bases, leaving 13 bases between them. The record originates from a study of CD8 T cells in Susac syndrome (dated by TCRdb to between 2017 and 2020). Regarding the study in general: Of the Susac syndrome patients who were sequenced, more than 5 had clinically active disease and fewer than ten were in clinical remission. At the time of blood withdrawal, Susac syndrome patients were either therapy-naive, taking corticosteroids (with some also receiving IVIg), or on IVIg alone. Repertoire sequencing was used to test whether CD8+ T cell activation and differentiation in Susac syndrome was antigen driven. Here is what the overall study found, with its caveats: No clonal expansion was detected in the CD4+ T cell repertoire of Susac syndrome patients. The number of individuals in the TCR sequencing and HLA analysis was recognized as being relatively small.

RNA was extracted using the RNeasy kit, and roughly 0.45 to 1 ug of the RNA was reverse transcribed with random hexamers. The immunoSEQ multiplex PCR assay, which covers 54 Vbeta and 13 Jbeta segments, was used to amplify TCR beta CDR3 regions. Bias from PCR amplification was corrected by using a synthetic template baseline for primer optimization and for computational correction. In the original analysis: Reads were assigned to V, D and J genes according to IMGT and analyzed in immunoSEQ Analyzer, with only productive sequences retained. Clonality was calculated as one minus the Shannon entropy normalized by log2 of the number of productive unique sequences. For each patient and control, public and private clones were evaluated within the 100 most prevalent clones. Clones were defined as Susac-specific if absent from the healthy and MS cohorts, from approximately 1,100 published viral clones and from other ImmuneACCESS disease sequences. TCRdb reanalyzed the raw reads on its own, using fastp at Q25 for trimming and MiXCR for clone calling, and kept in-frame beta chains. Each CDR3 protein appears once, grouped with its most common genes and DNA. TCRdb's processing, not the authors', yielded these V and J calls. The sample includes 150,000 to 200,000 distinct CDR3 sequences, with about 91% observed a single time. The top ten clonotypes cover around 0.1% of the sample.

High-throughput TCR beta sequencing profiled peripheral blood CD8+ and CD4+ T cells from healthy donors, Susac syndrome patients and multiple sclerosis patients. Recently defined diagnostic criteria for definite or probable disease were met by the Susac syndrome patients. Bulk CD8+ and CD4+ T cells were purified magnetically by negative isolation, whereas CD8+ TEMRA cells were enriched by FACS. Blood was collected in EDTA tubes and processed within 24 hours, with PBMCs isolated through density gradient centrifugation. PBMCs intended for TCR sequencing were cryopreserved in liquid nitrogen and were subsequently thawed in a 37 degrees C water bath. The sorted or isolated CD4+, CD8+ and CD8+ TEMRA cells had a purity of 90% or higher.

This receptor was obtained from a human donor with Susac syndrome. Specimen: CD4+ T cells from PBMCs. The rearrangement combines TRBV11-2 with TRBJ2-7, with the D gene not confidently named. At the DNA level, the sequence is TGTGCCAGCAGTCGCCAGAGCGTTTACGAGCAGTACTTC. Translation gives CASSRQSVYEQYF.